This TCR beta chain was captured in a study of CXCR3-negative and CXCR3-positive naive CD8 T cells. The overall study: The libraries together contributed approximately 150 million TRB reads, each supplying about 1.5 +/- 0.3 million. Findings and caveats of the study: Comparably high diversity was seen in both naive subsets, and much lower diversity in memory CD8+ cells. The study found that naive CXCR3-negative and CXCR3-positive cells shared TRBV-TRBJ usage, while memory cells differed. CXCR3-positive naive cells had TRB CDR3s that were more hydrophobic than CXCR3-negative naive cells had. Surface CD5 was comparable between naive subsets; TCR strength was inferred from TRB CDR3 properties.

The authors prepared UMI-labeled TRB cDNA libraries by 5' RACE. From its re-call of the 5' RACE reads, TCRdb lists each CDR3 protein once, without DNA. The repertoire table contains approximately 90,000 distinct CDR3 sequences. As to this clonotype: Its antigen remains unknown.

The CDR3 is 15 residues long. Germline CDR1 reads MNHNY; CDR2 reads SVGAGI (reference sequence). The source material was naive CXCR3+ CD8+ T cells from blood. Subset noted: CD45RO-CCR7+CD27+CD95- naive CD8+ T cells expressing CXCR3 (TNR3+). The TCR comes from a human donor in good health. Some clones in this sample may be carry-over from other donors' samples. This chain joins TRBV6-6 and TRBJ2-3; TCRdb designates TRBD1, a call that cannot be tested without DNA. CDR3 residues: CASSKRGQSADTQYF.